Listed below are T cell receptor beta chains from one sample, sequenced in a study of cytomegalovirus exposure and HLA in healthy donors. Some clones are missing from TCRdb's copy, which holds only in-frame ones; the method was immunoSEQ multiplex PCR. The data show approximately 190,000 clones, around 82% seen once. Sequenced material: PBMCs. These TCRs come from a boy aged 5-17 years in good health and CMV-seronegative. Each CDR3 is given with its conserved first and last residue. The D gene is left open where the match is weak. Clone size is stated in some rows and not others, as once, few, many or a class when expanded.

CASSLVSSGGPKNIQYF | TGTGCCAGCAGCTTAGTATCTAGCGGGGGCCCTAAAAACATTCAGTACTTC | TRBV7-8 | 17 | TRBD2 | TRBJ2-4 | -
CASNLQGYQPQHF | TGTGCCAGCAATTTACAGGGGTATCAGCCCCAGCATTTT | TRBV2 | 13 | TRBD1 | TRBJ1-5 | once
CASSLEGAGEKLFF | TGCGCCAGCAGCTTGGAGGGGGCGGGTGAAAAACTGTTTTTT | TRBV5-1 | 14 | TRBD1 | TRBJ1-4 | -
CATSRDRGAEGEKLFF | TGTGCCACCAGCAGAGATCGAGGGGCGGAGGGGGAAAAACTGTTTTTT | TRBV15 | 16 | - | TRBJ1-4 | -
CASSYSRLQPQHF | TGTGCCAGCAGTTACTCGAGACTTCAGCCCCAGCATTTT | TRBV6-5 | 13 | - | TRBJ1-5 | -
CASSPGTGNYEQYF | TGTGCTAGCAGCCCCGGGACAGGGAACTACGAGCAGTACTTC | TRBV7-7 | 14 | TRBD1 | TRBJ2-7 | -
CASSYVRGSETQYF | TGTGCCAGCAGTTACGTTCGCGGGAGCGAGACCCAGTACTTC | TRBV6-5 | 14 | TRBD2 | TRBJ2-5 | -
CSVSGAFF | TGCAGCGTCTCAGGAGCTTTCTTT | TRBV29-1 | 8 | - | TRBJ1-1 | -
CASSLNRVHEQYF | TGCGCCAGCAGCTTGAACAGGGTCCACGAGCAGTACTTC | TRBV5-1 | 13 | - | TRBJ2-7 | -
CASSPRQAPMAQYF | TGTGCCAGCAGCCCACGACAGGCCCCGATGGCGCAGTATTTT | TRBV5-4 | 14 | - | TRBJ2-3 | -
CASSETSGSYNEQFF | TGTGCCAGCAGTGAGACTAGCGGCTCCTACAATGAGCAGTTCTTC | TRBV6-4 | 15 | TRBD2 | TRBJ2-1 | -
CASSLFTSGYEQYF | TGTGCCAGCAGCTTATTTACTAGCGGTTACGAGCAGTACTTC | TRBV7-2 | 14 | TRBD2 | TRBJ2-7 | -
CASSVDHNQPQHF | TGTGCCAGCAGCGTAGATCACAATCAGCCCCAGCATTTT | TRBV9 | 13 | - | TRBJ1-5 | -
CASRPQGASQETQYF | TGTGCCAGCAGACCACAGGGGGCGAGTCAAGAGACCCAGTACTTC | TRBV6-5 | 15 | TRBD1 | TRBJ2-5 | -
CASRGSGGTYNEQFF | TGCGCCAGCAGGGGGAGCGGGGGCACCTACAATGAGCAGTTCTTC | TRBV5-1 | 15 | TRBD2 | TRBJ2-1 | -
CASSLNSGSHNEQFF | TGTGCCAGCAGCTTAAACAGCGGGAGCCACAATGAGCAGTTCTTC | TRBV7-3 | 15 | TRBD2 | TRBJ2-1 | once
CASSREFGGAEQYF | TGTGCCAGCAGTCGAGAATTCGGCGGCGCCGAGCAGTACTTC | TRBV6-5 | 14 | - | TRBJ2-7 | -
CASSRDTTLSPLHF | TGTGCCAGCAGCCGGGACACCACACTTTCACCCCTCCACTTT | TRBV6-5 | 14 | - | TRBJ1-6 | once
CAISFGGAESSQETQYF | TGTGCCATCAGTTTTGGGGGGGCAGAATCATCCCAAGAGACCCAGTACTTC | TRBV10-3 | 17 | - | TRBJ2-5 | -
CAWSVNLDSLKGNTIYF | TGTGCCTGGAGTGTAAACCTGGACAGTCTGAAGGGAAACACCATATATTTT | TRBV30 | 17 | - | TRBJ1-3 | -
CASSETGTGDTGELFF | TGTGCCAGCAGTGAAACCGGGACAGGGGACACCGGGGAGCTGTTTTTT | TRBV6-4 | 16 | TRBD1 | TRBJ2-2 | once
CASSRTIRGNQPQHF | TGTGCCAGTAGTAGGACAATTAGGGGCAATCAGCCCCAGCATTTT | TRBV19 | 15 | - | TRBJ1-5 | -
CASRADSSTEAFF | TGTGCCAGCCGGGCCGACAGTTCCACTGAAGCTTTCTTT | TRBV28 | 13 | - | TRBJ1-1 | -
CASSEEGQEETQYF | TGTGCCAGCAGTGAAGAAGGTCAGGAAGAGACCCAGTACTTC | TRBV2 | 14 | - | TRBJ2-5 | -
CASSLEVRGQGQETQYF | TGCGCCAGCAGCTTGGAGGTTAGGGGGCAGGGCCAAGAGACCCAGTACTTC | TRBV5-1 | 17 | TRBD1 | TRBJ2-5 | -
CASNPAGGPVQYF | TGTGCCAGCAATCCAGCGGGAGGGCCCGTGCAGTACTTC | TRBV27 | 13 | TRBD2 | TRBJ2-7 | -
CASSMASSRTVDTQYF | TGTGCCAGTAGTATGGCTAGTTCCAGAACGGTAGATACGCAGTATTTT | TRBV19 | 16 | - | TRBJ2-3 | -
CASSSGLFSSGANVLTF | TGTGCCAGCAGTTCGGGACTTTTTAGCTCTGGGGCCAACGTCCTGACTTTC | TRBV9 | 17 | - | TRBJ2-6 | once
CAVSSGANVLTF | TGTGCCGTCAGCTCTGGGGCCAACGTCCTGACTTTC | TRBV6-1 | 12 | - | TRBJ2-6 | -
CASSLGGLAPLDEQFF | TGTGCCAGCAGCTTAGGGGGACTAGCTCCCTTAGATGAGCAGTTCTTC | TRBV7-8 | 16 | TRBD2 | TRBJ2-1 | -
CASSFSYRGPEWDSPLHF | TGTGCCAGCAGTTTTTCCTACAGGGGGCCAGAGTGGGATTCACCCCTCCACTTT | TRBV27 | 18 | TRBD1 | TRBJ1-6 | -
CASSLDRDTGELFF | TGTGCCAGCAGCTTGGACAGGGACACCGGGGAGCTGTTTTTT | TRBV5-4 | 14 | - | TRBJ2-2 | -
CASSEDSSGANVLTF | TGTGCCAGCAGTGAAGACAGCTCTGGGGCCAACGTCCTGACTTTC | TRBV6-1 | 15 | - | TRBJ2-6 | -
CASSYSRAPRGNEQFF | TGTGCCAGCAGTTACTCGAGGGCCCCCCGGGGCAATGAGCAGTTCTTC | TRBV6-5 | 16 | - | TRBJ2-1 | -
CASSAGTEAYEQYF | TGTGCCAGCAGCGCCGGGACAGAGGCCTACGAGCAGTACTTC | TRBV13 | 14 | TRBD1 | TRBJ2-7 | -
CASSVTGNTDTQYF | TGTGCCAGCAGTGTAACAGGAAACACAGATACGCAGTATTTT | TRBV2 | 14 | - | TRBJ2-3 | -
CASSRRQGGQETQYF | TGTGCCAGCAGTCGTAGACAGGGGGGCCAAGAGACCCAGTACTTC | TRBV6-1 | 15 | TRBD1 | TRBJ2-5 | -
CASSPLPVTGGLYEQYF | TGTGCCAGCAGTCCCCTGCCGGTAACGGGAGGTCTGTACGAGCAGTACTTC | TRBV27 | 17 | TRBD2 | TRBJ2-7 | few
CASSLRWFGGEQFF | TGTGCCAGCAGTTTACGGTGGTTTGGTGGTGAGCAGTTCTTC | TRBV28 | 14 | - | TRBJ2-1 | -
CASSKGTGLHGYTF | TGTGCCAGCAGCAAAGGGACAGGGCTTCATGGCTACACCTTC | TRBV21-1 | 14 | - | TRBJ1-2 | -
CASSLKSGHNYEQYF | TGTGCCAGCAGCTTAAAGTCGGGACACAACTACGAGCAGTACTTC | TRBV5-6 | 15 | - | TRBJ2-7 | -
CASSSINSGGASEQYF | TGTGCCAGCAGCTCCATAAATAGCGGGGGGGCCAGCGAGCAGTACTTC | TRBV7-2 | 16 | TRBD2 | TRBJ2-7 | -
CASSVDGGLGAEAFF | TGTGCCAGCAGCGTAGATGGGGGACTGGGTGCTGAAGCTTTCTTT | TRBV9 | 15 | - | TRBJ1-1 | -
CAWSGGTGFVNEQFF | TGTGCCTGGAGCGGGGGGACAGGGTTTGTAAATGAGCAGTTCTTC | TRBV30 | 15 | TRBD1 | TRBJ2-1 | -
CATSSSGRYADTQYF | TGTGCCACCAGCTCGAGCGGGAGATATGCAGATACGCAGTATTTT | TRBV15 | 15 | TRBD2 | TRBJ2-3 | -
CASSLGAGGYNEQFF | TGTGCCAGCAGCTTAGGAGCGGGGGGGTACAATGAGCAGTTCTTC | TRBV7-9 | 15 | TRBD2 | TRBJ2-1 | -
CASRGRTNNQPQHF | TGTGCCAGCCGGGGGAGGACGAACAATCAGCCCCAGCATTTT | TRBV6-6 | 14 | - | TRBJ1-5 | few
CASSYEGLAGPTDTQYF | TGCGCCAGCAGCTATGAAGGACTAGCGGGGCCCACAGATACGCAGTATTTT | TRBV5-1 | 17 | TRBD2 | TRBJ2-3 | -
CASRLGQLSEQYF | TGTGCCAGCAGACTCGGACAGCTCAGCGAGCAGTACTTC | TRBV6-5 | 13 | - | TRBJ2-7 | -
CASTRTGHTEAFF | TGTGCCAGCACCAGGACAGGGCACACTGAAGCTTTCTTT | TRBV25-1 | 13 | TRBD1 | TRBJ1-1 | once
CASSSDRAQETQYF | TGTGCCAGCAGCTCGGACAGGGCCCAAGAGACCCAGTACTTC | TRBV7-9 | 14 | TRBD1 | TRBJ2-5 | once
CASILGLAKINEQFF | TGTGCCAGCATCTTGGGACTAGCAAAGATAAATGAGCAGTTCTTC | TRBV5-6 | 15 | TRBD2 | TRBJ2-1 | -
CAISSTGETYEQYF | TGTGCCATCAGTTCGACAGGGGAAACCTACGAGCAGTACTTC | TRBV10-3 | 14 | TRBD1 | TRBJ2-7 | -